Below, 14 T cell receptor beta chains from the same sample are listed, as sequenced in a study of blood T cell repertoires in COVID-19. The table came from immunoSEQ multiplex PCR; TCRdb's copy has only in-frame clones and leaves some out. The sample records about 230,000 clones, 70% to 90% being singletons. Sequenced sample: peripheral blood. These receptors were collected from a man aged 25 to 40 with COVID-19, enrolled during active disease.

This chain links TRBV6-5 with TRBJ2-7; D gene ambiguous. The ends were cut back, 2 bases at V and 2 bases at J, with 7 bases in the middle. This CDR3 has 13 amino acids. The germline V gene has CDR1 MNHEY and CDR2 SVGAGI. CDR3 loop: CASSYGQTYEQYF. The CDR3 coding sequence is TGTGCCAGCAGTTACGGGCAAACCTACGAGCAGTACTTC.

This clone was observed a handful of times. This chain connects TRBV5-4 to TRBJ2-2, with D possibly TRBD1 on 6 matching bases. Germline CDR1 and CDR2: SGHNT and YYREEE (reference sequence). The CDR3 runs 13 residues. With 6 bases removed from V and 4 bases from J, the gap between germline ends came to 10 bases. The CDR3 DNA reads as TGTGCCAGCACCCTAGGGGGCACCGGGGAGCTGTTTTTT. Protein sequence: CASTLGGTGELFF.

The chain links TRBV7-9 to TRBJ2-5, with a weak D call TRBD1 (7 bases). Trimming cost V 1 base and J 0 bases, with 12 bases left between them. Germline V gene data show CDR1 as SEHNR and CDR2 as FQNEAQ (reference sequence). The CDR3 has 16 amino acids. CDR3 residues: CASSLGGGGNQETQYF. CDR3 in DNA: TGTGCCAGCAGCTTAGGAGGGGGCGGGAACCAAGAGACCCAGTACTTC.

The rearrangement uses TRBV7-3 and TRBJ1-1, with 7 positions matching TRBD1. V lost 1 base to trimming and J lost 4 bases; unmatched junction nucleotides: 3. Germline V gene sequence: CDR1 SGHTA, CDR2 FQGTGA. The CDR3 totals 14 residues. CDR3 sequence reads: CASSLNAGGTEAFF. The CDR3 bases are TGTGCCAGCAGCTTAAATGCAGGGGGCACTGAAGCTTTCTTT.

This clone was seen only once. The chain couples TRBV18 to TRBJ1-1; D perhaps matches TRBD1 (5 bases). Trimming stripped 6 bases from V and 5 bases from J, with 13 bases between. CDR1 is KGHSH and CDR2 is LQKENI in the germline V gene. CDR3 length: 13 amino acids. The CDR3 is CASSEGTSTEAFF. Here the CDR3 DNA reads TGTGCCAGCTCGGAAGGGACTTCAACTGAAGCTTTCTTT.

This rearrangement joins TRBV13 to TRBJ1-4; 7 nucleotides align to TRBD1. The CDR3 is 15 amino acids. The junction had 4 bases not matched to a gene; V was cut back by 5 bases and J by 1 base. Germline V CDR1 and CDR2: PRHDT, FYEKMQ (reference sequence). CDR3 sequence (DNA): TGTGCCAGCAGCCGTTCAGGGGGAACTAATGAAAAACTGTTTTTT. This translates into CASSRSGGTNEKLFF.

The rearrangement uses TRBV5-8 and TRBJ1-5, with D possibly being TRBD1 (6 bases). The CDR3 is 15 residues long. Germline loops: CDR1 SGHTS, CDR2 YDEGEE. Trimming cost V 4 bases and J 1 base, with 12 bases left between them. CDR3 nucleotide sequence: TGTGCCAGCAGCCCAGGGGATTCGAGCAATCAGCCCCAGCATTTT. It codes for CASSPGDSSNQPQHF.

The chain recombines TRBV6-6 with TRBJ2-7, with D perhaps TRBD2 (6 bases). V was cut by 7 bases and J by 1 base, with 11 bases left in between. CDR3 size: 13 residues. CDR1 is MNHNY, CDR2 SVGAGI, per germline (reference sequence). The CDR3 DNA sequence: TGTGCCAGCACCACTGGGGGGTCCTACGAGCAGTACTTC. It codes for CASTTGGSYEQYF.

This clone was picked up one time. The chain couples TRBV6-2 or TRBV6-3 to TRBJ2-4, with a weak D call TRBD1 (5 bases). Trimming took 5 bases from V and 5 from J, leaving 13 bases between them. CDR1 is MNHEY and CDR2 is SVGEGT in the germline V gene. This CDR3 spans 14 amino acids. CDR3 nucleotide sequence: TGTGCCAGCAGTAGGGGCAGGGCCGAAAACATTCAGTACTTC. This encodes CASSRGRAENIQYF.

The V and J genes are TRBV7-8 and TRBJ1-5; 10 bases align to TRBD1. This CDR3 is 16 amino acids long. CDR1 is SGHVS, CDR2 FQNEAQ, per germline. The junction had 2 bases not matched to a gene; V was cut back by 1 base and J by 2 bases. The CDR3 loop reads CASSLGGTGGNQPQHF. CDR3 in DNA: TGTGCCAGCAGCTTAGGGGGGACAGGGGGCAATCAGCCCCAGCATTTT.

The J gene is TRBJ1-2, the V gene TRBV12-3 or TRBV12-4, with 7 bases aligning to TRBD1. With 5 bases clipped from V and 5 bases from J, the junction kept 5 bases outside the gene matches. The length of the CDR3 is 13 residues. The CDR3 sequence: CASSRDREYGYTF. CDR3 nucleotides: TGTGCCAGCAGTCGCGACAGGGAATATGGCTACACCTTC.

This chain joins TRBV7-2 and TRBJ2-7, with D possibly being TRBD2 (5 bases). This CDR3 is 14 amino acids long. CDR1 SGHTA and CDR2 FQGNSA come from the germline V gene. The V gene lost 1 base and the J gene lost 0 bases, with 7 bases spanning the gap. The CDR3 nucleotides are TGTGCCAGCAGCTTAGGGACTGGCTCCTACGAGCAGTACTTC. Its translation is CASSLGTGSYEQYF.

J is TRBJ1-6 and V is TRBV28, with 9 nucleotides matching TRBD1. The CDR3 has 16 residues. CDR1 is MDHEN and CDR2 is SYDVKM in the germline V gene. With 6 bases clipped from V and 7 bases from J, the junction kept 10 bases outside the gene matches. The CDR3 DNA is TGTGCCAGCAGGTTCCCGGGACAGGGAGTAAATTCACCCCTCCACTTT. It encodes CASRFPGQGVNSPLHF. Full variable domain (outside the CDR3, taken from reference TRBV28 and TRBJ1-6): DVKVTQSSRYLVKRTGEKVFLECVQDMDHENMFWYRQDPGLGLRLIYFSYDVKMKEKGDIPEGYSVSREKKERFSLILESASTNQTSMYLCASRFPGQGVNSPLHFGNGTRLTVT.

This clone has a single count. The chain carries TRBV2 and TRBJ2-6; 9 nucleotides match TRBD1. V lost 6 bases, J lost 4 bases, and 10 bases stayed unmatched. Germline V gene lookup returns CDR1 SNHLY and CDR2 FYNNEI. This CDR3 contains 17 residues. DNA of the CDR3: TGTGCCAGCAGGCCGGGACAGGGTCTTGAAGGGGCCAACGTCCTGACTTTC. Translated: CASRPGQGLEGANVLTF.